These 22 T cell receptor beta chains share one sample of origin, sequenced in a study of blood T cell repertoires in COVID-19. Produced via immunoSEQ multiplex PCR; TCRdb's table is partial and in-frame only. Of roughly 200,000 clones in the sample, about four fifths are singletons; the top ten hold around 8.9%. Specimen: peripheral blood. The receptors derive from a man in his forties or fifties with active or convalescent COVID-19.

This chain links TRBV5-1 with TRBJ1-2; a weak D match, TRBD1 (5 bases). V dropped 4 bases and J dropped 8 bases, with 15 bases sitting between them. Germline CDR1 is SGHRS and CDR2 is YFSETQ. The CDR3 is 13 residues long. DNA of the CDR3: TGCGCCAGCAGCGCCGCTCAGGGTGGAGGCTACACCTTC. It codes for CASSAAQGGGYTF. Full variable domain (remainder filled in from reference TRBV5-1 and TRBJ1-2): KAGVTQTPRYLIKTRGQQVTLSCSPISGHRSVSWYQQTPGQGLQFLFEYFSETQRNKGNFPGRFSGRQFSNSRSEMNVSTLELGDSALYLCASSAAQGGGYTFGSGTRLTVV.

The J gene is TRBJ2-2, the V gene TRBV5-1, with D perhaps TRBD1 (6 bases). In germline, CDR1 is SGHRS, CDR2 YFSETQ. CDR3 length: 15 amino acids. Trimming cost V 0 bases and J 4 bases, with 10 bases left between them. The CDR3 DNA reads as TGCGCCAGCAGCTTGGCAGGGGCCAGCACCGGGGAGCTGTTTTTT. Protein product: CASSLAGASTGELFF.

The V call is TRBV2, the J call TRBJ1-6; 10 nucleotides line up with TRBD1. V lost 9 bases, J lost 5 bases, and 7 bases stayed unmatched. Germline V gene sequence: CDR1 SNHLY, CDR2 FYNNEI. The CDR3 spans 15 residues. For the CDR3, the DNA is TGTGCCAGTACTCCGGGACAGGGGAATAATTCACCCCTCCACTTT. Translating it yields CASTPGQGNNSPLHF.

This sequence joins TRBV18 and TRBJ1-1; TRBD1 matches 7 bases. Germline values: CDR1 KGHSH, CDR2 LQKENI. V lost 4 bases, J lost 6 bases, and 5 bases stayed unmatched. The CDR3 extends over 13 amino acids. This CDR3 is CASSLDRAAEAFF. DNA for the CDR3: TGTGCCAGCTCACTCGACAGGGCGGCTGAAGCTTTCTTT.

Here the CDR3 reads CAWSASSYEQYF. The CDR3 region has the DNA TGTGCCTGGAGTGCGAGCTCCTACGAGCAGTACTTC. This rearrangement joins TRBV30 to TRBJ2-7; D ambiguous. The length of the CDR3 is 12 residues. In germline, CDR1 is GTSNPN, CDR2 SVGIG (reference sequence). V dropped 1 base and J dropped 0 bases, with 4 bases sitting between them.

The gene calls are TRBV6-1 and TRBJ1-1; tentative D call: TRBD1 (6 bases). The CDR3 covers 14 residues. The germline V gene encodes CDR1 MNHNS and CDR2 SASEGT. V was clipped by 2 bases and J by 5 bases, with 12 bases between them. DNA of the CDR3: TGTGCCAGCAGTGAAAGGGGGGGGAGAACTGAAGCTTTCTTT. Its translation is CASSERGGRTEAFF.

This clone was picked up a small number of times. The CDR3 DNA is TGTGCCAGCACCCCGGCGGGACGGGGCTCCTACGAGCAGTACTTC. The encoded protein is CASTPAGRGSYEQYF. The chain recombines TRBV7-9 with TRBJ2-7; tentative D call: TRBD2 (6 bases). Trimming cost V 7 bases and J 0 bases, with 16 bases left between them. Germline CDR1 and CDR2: SEHNR and FQNEAQ (reference sequence). This CDR3 is built from 15 residues. Based on the CDR3 plus reference TRBV7-9 and TRBJ2-7, the full variable domain is DTGVSQNPRHKITKRGQNVTFRCDPISEHNRLYWYRQTLGQGPEFLTYFQNEAQLEKSRLLSDRFSAERPKGSFSTLEIQRTEQGDSAMYLCASTPAGRGSYEQYFGPGTRLTVT.

This rearrangement joins TRBV14 to TRBJ2-3; TRBD2 agrees at 9 bases. The germline gives CDR1 SGHDN, CDR2 FVKESK. Trimming at V came to 4 bases and at J to 0 bases, leaving 11 bases not matched to a gene. The CDR3 has 18 residues. DNA for the CDR3: TGTGCCAGCAGCCCCCAAGCGGGAGGAAGAGGTAGCACAGATACGCAGTATTTT. Translated: CASSPQAGGRGSTDTQYF.

V is TRBV25-1 and J is TRBJ1-1; TRBD1 matches 9 bases. The ends lost 2 bases at V and 6 bases at J; junction bases unmatched: 4. The germline gives CDR1 MGHDK, CDR2 SYGVNS. This CDR3 contains 14 residues. The CDR3 is CASSETGGGSEAFF. CDR3 bases: TGTGCCAGCAGTGAAACAGGGGGCGGTTCTGAAGCTTTCTTT. Using reference TRBV25-1 and TRBJ1-1 for the parts outside the CDR3, the full variable domain is EADIYQTPRYLVIGTGKKITLECSQTMGHDKMYWYQQDPGMELHLIHYSYGVNSTEKGDLSSESTVSRIRTEHFPLTLESARPSHTSQYLCASSETGGGSEAFFGQGTRLTVV.

This clone was observed a few times. The genes are TRBV6-1 and TRBJ1-4; D gene ambiguous. The CDR3 has 16 residues. Germline CDR1 reads MNHNS; CDR2 reads SASEGT. With 2 bases removed from V and 8 bases from J, the gap between germline ends came to 18 bases. The CDR3 DNA is TGTGCCAGCAGTGAAATCGCGGGCCTCCCTTACGAAAAACTGTTTTTT. Encoded protein: CASSEIAGLPYEKLFF.

This clone appeared a few times. The CDR3 nucleotides are TGTGCCAGCCTAGACAGACCAAATTCACCCCTCCACTTT. The encoded protein is CASLDRPNSPLHF. The V gene is TRBV6-5, the J gene TRBJ1-6; tentative D call: TRBD1 (5 bases). The germline V and J ends were trimmed by 8 bases and 7 bases, with 12 bases remaining between them. The CDR3 runs 13 residues. CDR1 MNHEY and CDR2 SVGAGI come from the germline V gene.

This clone was seen a few times. An end of the junction does not agree with germline; a read error may underlie this. The chain uses TRBV15 and TRBJ1-2; a weak D match, TRBD1 (5 bases). From germline, CDR1 is LNHNV and CDR2 YYDKDF (reference sequence). The CDR3 sequence is 15 residues long. CDR3 coding DNA: TGTGCCACCAGCGGAGACCAGGGCAGGGTTAATGGCTACACCTTC. Its translation is CATSGDQGRVNGYTF.

Comment on this clone: An end of the junction differs from the germline gene, which may be a read error. V is TRBV7-7 and J is TRBJ2-2; 8 nucleotides line up with TRBD1. This CDR3 is 15 amino acids long. From germline, CDR1 is SSHAT and CDR2 FNYEAQ (reference sequence). CDR3 in amino acids: CASSSGQGNTGELFF. The CDR3 DNA follows: TGTGCTAGCAGTTCCGGACAGGGAAACACCGGGGAGCTGTTTTTT.

V gene TRBV20-1 combines with J gene TRBJ2-1, with 8 bases lining up with TRBD2. There are 14 residues in the CDR3. CDR1 is DFQATT and CDR2 is SNEGSKA in the germline V gene (reference sequence). Trimming took 3 bases from V and 5 from J; bases not matched to a gene: 6. The CDR3 nucleotides are TGCAGTGCTAGTAGACTAGCGAATAACAATGAGCAGTTCTTC. This translates into CSASRLANNNEQFF.

The V call is TRBV15, the J call TRBJ1-4; unclear D gene. Between the trimmed V and J ends, which lost 0 bases and 5 bases, there was a span of 10 bases. Germline loops: CDR1 LNHNV, CDR2 YYDKDF (reference sequence). This CDR3 contains 15 residues. The CDR3 coding sequence is TGTGCCACCAGCAGAGACTTGCAACTAAATGAAAAACTGTTTTTT. It yields the protein CATSRDLQLNEKLFF.

This clone came up once. This sample includes further DNA sequences coding for the same CDR3. The chain is built from TRBV7-3 and TRBJ1-1, with D maybe TRBD1 (5 bases). Trimming pared 4 bases from V and 1 base from J, leaving 7 bases between. CDR1 is SGHTA and CDR2 is FQGTGA in the germline V gene. This CDR3 is 13 amino acids long. CDR3 amino acids: CASSSDRNTEAFF. For the CDR3, the DNA is TGTGCCAGCAGCTCCGACAGGAACACTGAAGCTTTCTTT. Together with reference TRBV7-3 and TRBJ1-1, the CDR3 gives the full variable domain: GAGVSQTPSNKVTEKGKYVELRCDPISGHTALYWYRQSLGQGPEFLIYFQGTGAADDSGLPNDRFFAVRPEGSVSTLKIQRTERGDSAVYLCASSSDRNTEAFFGQGTRLTVV.

J is TRBJ1-2 and V is TRBV6-5; D possibly corresponds to TRBD1 (5 bases). This CDR3 region has 13 residues. Trimming took 5 bases from V and 0 from J, leaving 7 bases between them. Germline V gene sequence: CDR1 MNHEY, CDR2 SVGAGI. CDR3 sequence: CASSSRANYGYTF. The CDR3 nucleotides read TGTGCCAGCAGTAGCAGGGCTAACTATGGCTACACCTTC.

This rearrangement joins TRBV4-1 to TRBJ1-1, with 7 nucleotides matching TRBD1. The CDR3 has 15 amino acids. Losses at the gene ends were 0 bases for V and 12 bases for J; bases not matched to a gene: 13. Germline V lookup: CDR1 MGHRA, CDR2 YSYEKL. CDR3 amino acids: CASSQDGTDVPKPFF. The CDR3, as DNA: TGCGCCAGCAGCCAAGATGGGACAGACGTCCCGAAGCCTTTCTTT.

The rearrangement joins TRBV18 to TRBJ2-7; 9 positions agree with TRBD1. The length of the CDR3 is 14 residues. The ends lost 5 bases at V and 2 bases at J; junction bases unmatched: 4. The germline gives CDR1 KGHSH, CDR2 LQKENI. The CDR3 spells CASSVDRGTYEQYF. The CDR3 DNA reads TGTGCCAGCTCAGTAGACAGGGGGACCTACGAGCAGTACTTC.

V and J are TRBV3-1 (or the pseudogene TRBV3-2) and TRBJ2-1, with 8 bases identical to TRBD2. Losses at the gene ends were 7 bases for V and 8 bases for J; bases not matched to a gene: 10. The CDR3 totals 14 residues. Germline CDR1 LGHDT, CDR2 YNNKEL (reference sequence). The CDR3 DNA reads as TGTGCCAGCACCGCCGGACTAGCTGTTTATGAGCAGTTCTTC. It is translated as CASTAGLAVYEQFF.

This chain uses TRBV12-2 with TRBJ1-1; the D call TRBD1 from the table was never checked on the DNA. TRBV12-2 is annotated as a pseudogene. There are 11 residues in the CDR3. This CDR3 reads CASRPGTEAFF. In DNA form, the CDR3 reads TGTGCAAGTCGCCCAGGGACTGAAGCTTTCTTT.

The chain recombines TRBV5-1 with TRBJ2-7, with 11 bases aligning to TRBD2. The CDR3 length is 16 residues. CDR1 is SGHRS, CDR2 YFSETQ, per germline. The J segment lost 6 bases and the V segment lost 2 bases, leaving 10 bases of the junction unmatched. CDR3 in DNA: TGCGCCAGCAGCTTCGGATTAGCGGGAGGGCCGCTCGAGCAGTACTTC. Translating gives CASSFGLAGGPLEQYF.